This T cell receptor beta chain was recovered during a study of identical twins. Whole-study findings and limits: There were fewer insertions in abundant cord blood beta clonotypes, but memory repertoires showed no such pattern. A cross-sectional statistical analysis, not follow-up of the same donors, supported the conclusions.

CDR3 length: 15 amino acids. J gave up 1 base and V 6 bases, and 7 bases lay outside the gene matches. Germline V gives CDR1 LGHDT, CDR2 YNNKEL (reference sequence). MiXCR, applied by TCRdb to the 5' RACE reads, yields one record per CDR3 protein. The table records 400,000 to 500,000 distinct CDR3 sequences, approximately 14% of them present only once. The sample holds a few counts of this clonotype. Its cognate antigen is unknown. This sample was also put to use in a study of yellow fever vaccine responses in identical twins.

This TCR derives from a woman under 30 in good health. The V call is TRBV3-1, the J call TRBJ2-5, with 8 bases identical to TRBD2. The sequenced sample was CD4+ T cells sorted from blood. The CDR3 sequence: CASSPSGGPQETQYF. The CDR3 DNA reads TGTGCCAGCAGTCCGAGCGGGGGCCCCCAAGAGACCCAGTACTTC.